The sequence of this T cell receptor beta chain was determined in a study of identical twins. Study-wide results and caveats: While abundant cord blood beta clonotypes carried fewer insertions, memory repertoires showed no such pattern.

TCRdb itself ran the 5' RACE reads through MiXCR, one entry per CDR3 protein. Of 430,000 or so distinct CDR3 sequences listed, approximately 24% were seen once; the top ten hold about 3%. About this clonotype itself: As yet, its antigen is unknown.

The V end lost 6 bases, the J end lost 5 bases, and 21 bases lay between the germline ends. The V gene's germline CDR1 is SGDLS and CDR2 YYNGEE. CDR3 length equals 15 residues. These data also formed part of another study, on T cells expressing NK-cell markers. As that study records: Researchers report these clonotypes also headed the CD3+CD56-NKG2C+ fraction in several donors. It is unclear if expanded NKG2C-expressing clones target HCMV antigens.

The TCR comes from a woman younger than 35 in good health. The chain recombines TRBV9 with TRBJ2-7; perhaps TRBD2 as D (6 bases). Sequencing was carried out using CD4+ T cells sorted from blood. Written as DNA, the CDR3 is TGTGCCAGCAAACGTATCGAGGGAGGTCCCCACGAGCAGTACTTC. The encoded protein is CASKRIEGGPHEQYF.